This TCR beta chain came from a study of beta chain features in type 1 diabetes. About this clone itself: What it recognizes is unknown. A read error may produce the germline difference seen at one junction end.

Since all of the isolated RNA was reverse transcribed, expressed TCRB transcripts were what got sequenced. The method was immunoSEQ multiplex PCR; TCRdb's version includes in-frame clones alone and lacks a portion of them. The table records more than 120,000 clones, less than 15% of them present only once. General study results and limits: Overrepresentation of cells with high TCR expression could result from cDNA sequencing. The naive, central memory and Treg TCRB repertoires showed an apparent similarity that was greater among patients than among healthy donors. All four CD4+ subsets from Type 1 diabetes patients carried moderately but significantly shorter TCRB CDR3s.

This CDR3 comprises 21 residues. Sequenced material: central memory CD4+ T cells from blood. V and J are TRBV23-1 and TRBJ2-5, with 10 bases identical to TRBD2. TRBV23-1 is marked as an open reading frame, function uncertain. This receptor was identified in a young man with type 1 diabetes. CDR3: CARSQSGLAGVGVKYQETQYF. CDR3 sequence (DNA): TGCGCCCGCAGTCAATCGGGGCTAGCGGGGGTTGGGGTCAAGTACCAAGAGACCCAGTACTTC.